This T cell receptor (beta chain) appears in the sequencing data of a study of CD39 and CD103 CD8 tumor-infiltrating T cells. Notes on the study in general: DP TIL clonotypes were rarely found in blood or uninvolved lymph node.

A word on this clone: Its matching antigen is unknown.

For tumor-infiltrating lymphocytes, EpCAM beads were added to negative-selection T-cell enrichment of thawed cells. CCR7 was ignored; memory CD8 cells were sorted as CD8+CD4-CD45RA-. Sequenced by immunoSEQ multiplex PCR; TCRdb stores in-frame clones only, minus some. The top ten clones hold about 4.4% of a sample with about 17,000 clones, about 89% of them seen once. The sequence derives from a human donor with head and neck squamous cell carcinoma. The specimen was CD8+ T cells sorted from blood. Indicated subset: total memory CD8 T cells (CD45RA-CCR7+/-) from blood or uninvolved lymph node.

The CDR3 region is CATAPIAAPFYHGYTF. As DNA, the CDR3 is TGTGCCACCGCCCCTATTGCAGCTCCGTTTTATCATGGCTACACCTTC. This chain connects TRBV19 to TRBJ1-2; no definite D call. CDR1 is LNHDA and CDR2 is SQIVND in the germline V gene (reference sequence). The CDR3 spans 16 residues. The V gene lost 10 bases and the J gene lost 6 bases, with 27 bases spanning the gap.